Sequencing of this T cell receptor beta chain was carried out in a study of tumor and adjacent non-tumor tissue in lung cancer. In the study overall: The cohort had 12 to 13 adenocarcinoma, 2 squamous cell and 1 small cell patients. Stage I to III disease affected over nine men and roughly 5 women aged about 31 to 85. Study-level results: TCR diversity was significantly greater in tumor than normal lung tissue.

The template was RNA from unsorted bulk tissue. The library came from three nested PCR rounds adapted from ARM-PCR protocols. TCRdb reanalysed the multiplex PCR reads using MiXCR and keeps one entry per CDR3 protein. This table holds roughly 150,000 distinct CDR3 sequences, 66% found once. Details on this clonotype: What it recognizes is unknown. One end of the junction does not line up with germline, which may come from a read error.

The CDR3 contains 16 residues. Germline CDR1 is MNHEY and CDR2 is SVGEGT. The chain couples TRBV6-2 or TRBV6-3 to TRBJ2-1; 10 nucleotides match TRBD2. This TCR came from a man aged 55 to 70 with small cell lung cancer. What was sequenced was lung tumor tissue. The CDR3 loop is CASSGIAGGAYNVQFF. The CDR3 region has the DNA TGTGCCAGCAGTGGGATAGCGGGAGGTGCCTACAATGTGCAGTTCTTC.